This T cell receptor (beta chain) was identified in a study of cytomegalovirus exposure and HLA in healthy donors. Study outcomes and limitations: About 87% or about 30% of the time was how often most TCR beta V segments were productive, according to an earlier analysis. According to reports, the classifier identified cytomegalovirus status with high specificity and sensitivity. Most TCR sequences were rare, but some public TCRs occurred in many donors.

V lost 7 bases, J lost 2 bases, and 0 bases stayed unmatched. In germline, CDR1 is LNHDA, CDR2 SQIVND (reference sequence). CDR3 length: 13 amino acids. In regard to this clone: Its antigen is not known.

PCR was performed using 60 Vbeta and 13 Jbeta primers. Sequencing used immunoSEQ multiplex PCR; TCRdb keeps in-frame clones, though not all of them. The data show 75,000 to 80,000 clones, with under 80% seen just once and 9.5% to 13% held by the top ten. The gene calls are TRBV19 and TRBJ2-1, with 9 bases fitting TRBD2. The TCR comes from a male donor in good health and CMV-seropositive. The sample consisted of PBMCs. The CDR3 protein is CASTSGTYNEQFF. CDR3 coding DNA: TGTGCCAGTACTAGCGGGACCTACAATGAGCAGTTCTTC.